Listed below are T cell receptor beta chains from one sample, sequenced in a study of blood T cell repertoires in COVID-19. Using immunoSEQ multiplex PCR, the repertoire was profiled, and TCRdb retains in-frame clones only, with some absent. The data show approximately 100,000 clones, 84% seen once. Specimen: peripheral blood. These receptors were collected from a human donor in a cohort sampled during active COVID-19. Each CDR3 is given with its conserved first and last residue. A D gene is named only where the DNA matches it firmly. Clone size is given for some rows only: seen once, a few or many times, or a class if the clone is expanded.

D gene	V gene	clone size	J gene	CDR3 protein	CDR3 DNA
TRBD1	TRBV5-1	NA	TRBJ2-7	CASSPPGQVTYEQYF	TGCGCCAGCAGCCCACCGGGACAGGTGACCTACGAGCAGTACTTC
NA	TRBV6-1	once	TRBJ1-3	CASSEAWWSSGNTIYF	TGTGCCAGCAGTGAAGCGTGGTGGAGCTCTGGAAACACCATATATTTT
TRBD2	TRBV10-2	NA	TRBJ2-3	CASRVTSGADTQYF	TGCGCCAGCAGGGTAACTAGCGGAGCAGATACGCAGTATTTT
NA	TRBV5-8	NA	TRBJ1-5	CASSFRDTHF	TGTGCCAGCAGCTTCCGGGACACCCATTTT
TRBD1	TRBV5-1	NA	TRBJ2-2	CASSSTGALNTGELFF	TGCGCCAGCAGCTCCACAGGGGCCTTGAACACCGGGGAGCTGTTTTTT
TRBD1	TRBV7-9	NA	TRBJ1-2	CASSLTDRGNGYTF	TGTGCCAGCAGCTTAACGGACAGGGGAAATGGCTACACCTTC
NA	TRBV7-2	NA	TRBJ2-5	CASSLMTTQETQYF	TGTGCCAGCAGCTTAATGACTACCCAAGAGACCCAGTACTTC
NA	TRBV25-1	NA	TRBJ2-5	CASSDGGSGGRRETQYF	TGTGCCAGCAGTGACGGAGGGAGCGGAGGGAGGAGAGAGACCCAGTACTTC
NA	TRBV9	NA	TRBJ1-2	CASSVSTGGYTF	TGTGCCAGCAGCGTCTCCACCGGGGGCTACACCTTC
NA	TRBV19	NA	TRBJ1-1	CASKRAEGGTEAFF	TGTGCCAGTAAGAGGGCGGAGGGAGGGACTGAAGCTTTCTTT
TRBD1	TRBV6-5	few	TRBJ1-6	CASRTTGYNSPLHF	TGTGCCAGCAGAACGACAGGGTACAATTCACCCCTCCACTTT
TRBD1	TRBV19	NA	TRBJ1-1	CASKDREGTEAFF	TGTGCCTCAAAAGACAGGGAAGGTACTGAAGCTTTCTTT
NA	TRBV29-1	NA	TRBJ2-7	CSVASGKTEQYF	TGCAGTGTAGCGTCGGGGAAAACTGAGCAGTACTTC
TRBD1	TRBV18	NA	TRBJ1-4	CASSNGQGHSEKLFF	TGTGCCAGCTCAAATGGACAGGGGCACTCGGAAAAACTGTTTTTT
TRBD1	TRBV5-1	NA	TRBJ2-7	CASSPGTASAGEQYF	TGCGCCAGCAGCCCCGGGACAGCCAGCGCGGGCGAGCAGTACTTC
NA	TRBV5-6	once	TRBJ2-7	CASSGKGVAPYEQYF	TGTGCCAGCAGCGGGAAGGGGGTGGCCCCCTACGAGCAGTACTTC
TRBD2	TRBV6-1	NA	TRBJ2-5	CASSAASTSGWETQYF	TGTGCCAGCAGTGCTGCTAGTACTAGCGGGTGGGAGACCCAGTACTTC
NA	TRBV9	NA	TRBJ2-3	CASSVGSGSSTDTQYF	TGTGCCAGCAGCGTAGGGTCAGGGTCTAGCACAGATACGCAGTATTTT
NA	TRBV12-3/TRBV12-4	NA	TRBJ1-5	CASSLGGGQPQHF	TGTGCCAGCAGTTTGGGGGGGGGCCAGCCCCAGCATTTT
TRBD2	TRBV6-5	NA	TRBJ2-5	CASRTSGGAWETQYF	TGTGCCAGCAGAACTAGCGGGGGGGCTTGGGAGACCCAGTACTTC
TRBD1	TRBV3-1/TRBV3-2	NA	TRBJ2-1	CASSYYRGVHNEQFF	TGTGCCAGCAGCTATTACAGGGGGGTCCACAATGAGCAGTTCTTC
NA	TRBV20-1	NA	TRBJ2-5	CSASVVARETQYF	TGCAGTGCTAGTGTGGTAGCTCGGGAGACCCAGTACTTC
TRBD1	TRBV7-9	NA	TRBJ1-2	CASSFLEPGQGVGNGYTF	TGTGCCAGCAGTTTTTTGGAGCCGGGACAGGGGGTCGGGAATGGCTACACCTTC
NA	TRBV5-1	once	TRBJ1-6	CASSLSVSGASYNSPLHF	TGCGCCAGCAGCTTGTCAGTCAGCGGGGCCTCCTATAATTCACCCCTCCACTTT
NA	TRBV20-1	NA	TRBJ2-1	CSASSTIYNEQFF	TGCAGTGCTAGTTCGACTATTTACAATGAGCAGTTCTTC
TRBD1	TRBV6-5	once	TRBJ2-3	CASSYSGQGATDTQYF	TGTGCCAGCAGTTACTCTGGACAGGGGGCAACGGATACGCAGTATTTT
NA	TRBV28	NA	TRBJ2-7	CASSFVVQSYEQYF	TGTGCCAGCAGTTTTGTTGTCCAGTCCTACGAGCAGTACTTC
TRBD2	TRBV7-9	NA	TRBJ2-1	CASSLGTSGGVEQFF	TGTGCCAGCAGCTTAGGGACTAGCGGGGGGGTAGAGCAGTTCTTC
NA	TRBV27	few	TRBJ1-5	CASSHNGDSNQPQHF	TGTGCCAGCAGTCATAACGGAGATAGCAATCAGCCCCAGCATTTT
NA	TRBV4-2	NA	TRBJ1-1	CASSQPPSAGSGPEAFF	TGTGCCAGCAGCCAACCACCTTCGGCGGGGTCTGGCCCTGAAGCTTTCTTT
NA	TRBV7-9	few	TRBJ2-2	CASSPLSSLELFF	TGTGCCAGCAGTCCTCTTTCGTCCCTGGAGCTGTTTTTT
NA	TRBV7-3	NA	TRBJ1-3	CASSLGPQGSGNTIYF	TGTGCCAGCAGCTTGGGTCCTCAGGGCTCTGGAAACACCATATATTTT
NA	TRBV12-3/TRBV12-4	NA	TRBJ1-1	CASSWRGEGEAFF	TGTGCCAGCAGTTGGAGGGGCGAGGGTGAAGCTTTCTTT
NA	TRBV10-3	NA	TRBJ2-5	CAISEQGTYQETQYF	TGTGCCATCAGTGAGCAGGGGACGTACCAAGAGACCCAGTACTTC
TRBD2	TRBV7-3	NA	TRBJ2-1	CASSLKTSGVDEQFF	TGTGCCAGCAGCTTAAAGACTAGCGGGGTCGATGAGCAGTTCTTC
NA	TRBV11-3	NA	TRBJ1-1	CASSFGGGGEAFF	TGTGCCAGCAGCTTCGGGGGGGGTGGTGAAGCTTTCTTT
NA	TRBV5-6	few	TRBJ2-3	CASSLGSGLSTDTQYF	TGTGCCAGCAGCTTGGGGTCAGGACTTAGCACAGATACGCAGTATTTT
NA	TRBV23-1	NA	TRBJ2-7	CASSQSTPQGPYSYEQYF	TGCGCCAGCAGTCAATCCACCCCTCAGGGCCCCTATTCCTACGAGCAGTACTTC
TRBD1	TRBV5-4	NA	TRBJ1-2	CASSPDRGRDGYTF	TGTGCCAGCAGCCCGGACAGGGGGCGGGATGGCTACACCTTC
NA	TRBV5-6	NA	TRBJ2-5	CASRGAGGETQYF	TGTGCCAGCAGGGGGGCTGGGGGTGAGACCCAGTACTTC
NA	TRBV6-5	NA	TRBJ2-5	CASSPTDQETQYF	TGTGCCAGCAGCCCGACAGACCAAGAGACCCAGTACTTC
TRBD1	TRBV4-1	NA	TRBJ1-2	CASSRPGQHYGYTF	TGCGCCAGCAGCCGTCCGGGACAGCACTATGGCTACACCTTC
TRBD1	TRBV27	NA	TRBJ2-7	CASRPGQMIYEQYF	TGTGCCAGCAGGCCGGGACAGATGATCTACGAGCAGTACTTC
TRBD1	TRBV5-1	NA	TRBJ1-1	CASSGQGAFTEAFF	TGCGCCAGCAGCGGGCAGGGGGCGTTCACTGAAGCTTTCTTT
TRBD2	TRBV15	NA	TRBJ2-3	CATSPQTRQLAHF	TGTGCCACCAGCCCCCAGACCAGGCAACTAGCGCATTTT
NA	TRBV5-1	NA	TRBJ2-1	CASRLRESSYNEQFF	TGCGCCAGCAGGCTTCGGGAAAGCTCCTACAATGAGCAGTTCTTC
NA	TRBV4-3	NA	TRBJ2-1	CASSQEQGVGEQFF	TGCGCCAGCAGCCAAGAACAGGGCGTGGGTGAGCAGTTCTTC
NA	TRBV15	NA	TRBJ2-1	CATSRLASYNEQFF	TGTGCCACCAGTCGGCTAGCGTCTTACAATGAGCAGTTCTTC
NA	TRBV2	NA	TRBJ2-3	CASGPRGDTQYF	TGTGCCAGCGGACCAAGGGGAGATACGCAGTATTTT
TRBD1	TRBV7-3	once	TRBJ1-2	CASSPNDRGSGYTF	TGTGCCAGCAGCCCCAATGACAGGGGGTCTGGCTACACCTTC
NA	TRBV29-1	NA	TRBJ1-2	CSVEYGVGVGYTF	TGCAGCGTTGAATATGGGGTCGGGGTAGGCTACACCTTC
TRBD1	TRBV19	few	TRBJ1-1	CASSIGGTGGNTEAFF	TGTGCCAGTAGTATAGGAGGGACAGGGGGGAACACTGAAGCTTTCTTT
TRBD1	TRBV7-2	NA	TRBJ2-7	CASSFDRGPTSYEQYF	TGTGCCAGCAGCTTCGACAGGGGCCCCACCTCCTACGAGCAGTACTTC
NA	TRBV7-2	few	TRBJ2-5	CASSSSTWTQYF	TGTGCCAGCAGCTCCTCTACGTGGACCCAGTACTTC
NA	TRBV30	NA	TRBJ1-5	CAWSETEVKQPQHF	TGTGCCTGGAGTGAGACGGAGGTTAAACAGCCCCAGCATTTT
NA	TRBV6-1	NA	TRBJ2-7	CASSDPVYEQYF	TGTGCCAGCAGTGATCCCGTCTACGAGCAGTACTTC